One T cell receptor beta chain is described in this entry. Its antigen is undetermined. The ends were cut back, 3 bases at V and 4 bases at J, with 17 bases in the middle. This CDR3 has 15 residues. CDR1 is SGHRS, CDR2 YFSETQ, per germline. Input was 1.5 to 2.5 ug genomic DNA, or all available if less. Clones were sequenced by immunoSEQ multiplex PCR, and TCRdb holds only the in-frame ones, with some missing. The table has tens of thousands of clones, roughly 84% seen once. The data were obtained in a study of glioma-infiltrating T cells after dendritic cell vaccination. About the study: Patients received three intradermal dendritic cell vaccine injections at biweekly intervals. Study results and caveats: No direct clonality-survival link was found; a diverse polyclonal response may matter.

Time point defined: after dendritic cell vaccination, including at tumor progression/relapse. PBMC sampling occurred before vaccination, two weeks after the third dose, and at progression. This sequence joins TRBV5-1 and TRBJ2-7, with D maybe TRBD2 (6 bases). The clonotype was recovered from a human donor with glioblastoma. The source was blood, collected after dendritic cell vaccination. The CDR3 loop is CASSSGTGRAYEQYF. The DNA for the CDR3 is TGCGCCAGCAGCTCGGGGACTGGAAGAGCGTACGAGCAGTACTTC.